The present T cell receptor beta chain was sequenced within a study of T-cell memory formation after mild COVID-19. This clonotype was counted a few times. Its target is not known. TCRdb reanalysed the 5' RACE reads using MiXCR and keeps one entry per CDR3 protein. The table records about 49,000 distinct CDR3 sequences, roughly 27% of them present only once. Findings of the study overall: The study detected some responding clones in pre-infection memory, suggesting cross-reactive memory joined.

V gave up 5 bases and J gave up 7 bases; unmatched junction bases: 10. Germline-derived CDR1 and CDR2 are SGHTA and FQGNSA. This CDR3 contains 15 residues. This receptor was taken from a man aged 18 to 29 who had mild COVID-19 (a few samples of this study predate the infection). Cell type and time point are not known. The chain couples TRBV7-2 to TRBJ1-1; the match to TRBD1 covers 10 bases. Sequencing input: PBMCs or a T cell subset sorted from them (not recorded which). The CDR3 DNA is TGTGCCAGCAGCGGGTTAGGGACAGGGGCCCGTGAAGCTTTCTTT. This encodes CASSGLGTGAREAFF.